Sequencing of this T cell receptor beta chain was carried out in a study of blood T cell repertoires in COVID-19. The wider study: The cDNA or gDNA used as material had been derived from T cells, B-cell-depleted T cells, or PBMCs.

Enrollees, roughly 18 to 90 years old, lived in 25 or so US areas. This clone was counted a few times. This CDR3 is built from 15 residues. The germline V gene has CDR1 SGHRS and CDR2 YFSETQ. V dropped 4 bases and J dropped 5; count of bases not matched to a gene: 11. Measured with immunoSEQ multiplex PCR; TCRdb has only the in-frame clones, and not every one. The sample has 250,000 to 350,000 clones, around 85% seen once. Specimen: PBMCs or T cells enriched from blood (not recorded which). The chain links TRBV5-1 to TRBJ2-7; 8 nucleotides match TRBD2. The receptor's source is a woman in her 50s who had recovered from COVID-19. CDR3 protein: CASSTVSGGRDEQYF. CDR3 sequence (DNA): TGCGCCAGCAGCACCGTTTCGGGAGGGAGGGACGAGCAGTACTTC.